This T cell receptor beta chain stems from a study of control samples from healthy donors and cancer patients. This clone was seen a single time. TCRdb keeps only in-frame clones here, not all; method: immunoSEQ multiplex PCR. The sample lists about 130,000 clones, around 94% occurring once. The CDR3 covers 18 residues. Germline-derived CDR1 and CDR2 are SGHAT and FQNNGV. The germline V and J ends were trimmed by 2 bases and 0 bases, with 14 bases remaining between them. Sequencing was done on a sample of PBMCs. The chain carries TRBV11-2 and TRBJ2-6; D ambiguous. The receptor was derived from a man aged 55 to 70 with colorectal cancer. The CDR3 DNA reads as TGTGCCAGCAGCTTACTCGGTTCCCTTAACTCTGGGGCCAACGTCCTGACTTTC. This gives the protein CASSLLGSLNSGANVLTF.